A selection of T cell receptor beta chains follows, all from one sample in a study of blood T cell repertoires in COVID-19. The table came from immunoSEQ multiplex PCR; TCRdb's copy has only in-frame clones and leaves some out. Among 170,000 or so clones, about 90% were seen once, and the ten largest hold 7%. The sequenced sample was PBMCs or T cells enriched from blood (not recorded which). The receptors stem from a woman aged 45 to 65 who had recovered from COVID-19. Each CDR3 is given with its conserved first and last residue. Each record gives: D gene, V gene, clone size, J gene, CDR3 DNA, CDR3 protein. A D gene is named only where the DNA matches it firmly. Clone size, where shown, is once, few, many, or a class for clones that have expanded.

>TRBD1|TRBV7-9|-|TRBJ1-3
TGTGCCAGCAGCTCGCGACAGGGGGCTTATAGGAACACCATATATTTT
CASSSRQGAYRNTIYF
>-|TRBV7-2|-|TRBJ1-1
TGTGCCAGCAGCGGCAGAATGAACACTGAAGCTTTCTTT
CASSGRMNTEAFF
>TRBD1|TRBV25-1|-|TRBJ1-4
TGTGCCAGCAGTGAGCCCAGACAGGGGTATGAAAAACTGTTTTTT
CASSEPRQGYEKLFF
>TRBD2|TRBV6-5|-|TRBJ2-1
TGTGCCAGCAGGGGTAGCGGGGTTTACAATGAGCAGTTCTTC
CASRGSGVYNEQFF
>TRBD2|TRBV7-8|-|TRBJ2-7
TGTGCCAGCAGCTTAGAGGGGACTAGCGGAGGGCTAGCCTACGAGCAGTACTTC
CASSLEGTSGGLAYEQYF
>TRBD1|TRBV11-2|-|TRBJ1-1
TGTGCCAGCAGCTTTGGTACCGGGACAGCGAACACTGAAGCTTTCTTT
CASSFGTGTANTEAFF
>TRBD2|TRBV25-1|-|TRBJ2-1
TGTGCCAGCAGTGCCCTAGCGGGAGCCTACAATGAGCAGTTCTTC
CASSALAGAYNEQFF
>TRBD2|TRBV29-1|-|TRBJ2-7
TGCAGCGTTGAAGGCGGGAGGGCCTACGAGCAGTACTTC
CSVEGGRAYEQYF
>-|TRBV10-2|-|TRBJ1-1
TGCGCCAGCACCCCACAAGGGGCCATAAACACTGAAGCTTTCTTT
CASTPQGAINTEAFF
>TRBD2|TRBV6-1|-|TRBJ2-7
TGTGCCAGCAGTGAACTAGCGGGAGGGCTCGAGCAGTACTTC
CASSELAGGLEQYF
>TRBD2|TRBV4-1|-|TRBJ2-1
TGCGCCAGCAGCCAAGGCCCGGGGGGAAGCTCCTACAATGAGCAGTTCTTC
CASSQGPGGSSYNEQFF
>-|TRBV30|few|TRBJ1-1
TGTGCCTGGGACAGGCTGAACACTGAAGCTTTCTTT
CAWDRLNTEAFF
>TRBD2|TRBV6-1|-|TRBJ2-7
TGTGCCAGCAGTGAAGGACTAGCGGGAGTTTACGAGCAGTACTTC
CASSEGLAGVYEQYF
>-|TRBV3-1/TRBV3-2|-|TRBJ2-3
TGTGCCAGCAGCCTCCGTACAGATACGCAGTATTTT
CASSLRTDTQYF
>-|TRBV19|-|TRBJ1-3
TGTGCCAGTAACACTAGGGTGTCAGGAAACACCATATATTTT
CASNTRVSGNTIYF
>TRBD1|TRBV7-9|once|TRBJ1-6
TGTGCCAGCAGCTTAGCTCCACCCGTGACAGGGCGAGATTCACCCCTCCACTTT
CASSLAPPVTGRDSPLHF
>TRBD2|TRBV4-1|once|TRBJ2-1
TGCGCCAGCAGCCTCGGTAGCGGGAGTTATGAGCAGTTCTTC
CASSLGSGSYEQFF
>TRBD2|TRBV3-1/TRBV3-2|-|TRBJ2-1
TGTGCCAGCAGCCGAGTAGCGGGAGTAGCCAATGAGCAGTTCTTC
CASSRVAGVANEQFF
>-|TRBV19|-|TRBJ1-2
TGTGCCAGTAGTATGGAAGGGAGGCGCGGCTACACCTTC
CASSMEGRRGYTF
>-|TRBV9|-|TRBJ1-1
TGTGCCAGCAGCGTAGCGCCAAGGGGAACTGAAGCTTTCTTT
CASSVAPRGTEAFF
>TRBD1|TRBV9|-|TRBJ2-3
TGTGCCAGCAGCGGGGGACAGGGTAACACAGATACGCAGTATTTT
CASSGGQGNTDTQYF
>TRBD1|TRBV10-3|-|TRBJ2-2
TGTGCCATCAGTGGAGGGGACAGGGCCGGTGTGACCGGGGAGCTGTTTTTT
CAISGGDRAGVTGELFF
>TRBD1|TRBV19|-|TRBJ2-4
TGTGCCAGTAGTCCTCGACAGGGGGCCGCGGGCAAAAACATTCAGTACTTC
CASSPRQGAAGKNIQYF
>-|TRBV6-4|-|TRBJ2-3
TGTGCCAGCAGTGAGAGCCAGGCCCCAGCAGATACGCAGTATTTT
CASSESQAPADTQYF
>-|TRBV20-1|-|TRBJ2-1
TGCAGTGCTAGAGATGCACCGAGACAGTTCTTC
CSARDAPRQFF
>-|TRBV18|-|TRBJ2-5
TGTGCCAGCTCACCGCTCGGACAGATTGAGACCCAGTACTTC
CASSPLGQIETQYF
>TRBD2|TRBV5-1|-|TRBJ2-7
TGCGCCAGCAGCTTGTGGACTAGCGGCTACGAGCAGTACTTC
CASSLWTSGYEQYF
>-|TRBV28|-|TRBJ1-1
TGTGCCAGCAGTCCCCCGGGGGACACTGAAGCTTTCTTT
CASSPPGDTEAFF
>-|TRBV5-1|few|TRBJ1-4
TGCGCCAGCAGCCTCCGAGATGGGTACAGTGAAAAACTGTTTTTT
CASSLRDGYSEKLFF
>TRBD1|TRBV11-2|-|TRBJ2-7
TGTGCCAGCAGATTACCCGGGACAGGGGGTTACGAGCAGTACTTC
CASRLPGTGGYEQYF
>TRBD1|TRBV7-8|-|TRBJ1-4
TGTGCCAGCAGCTTGGGACAGGCTGGAAGCGAAAAACTGTTTTTT
CASSLGQAGSEKLFF
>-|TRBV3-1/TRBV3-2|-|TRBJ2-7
TGTGCCAGCAGCCGGAGAACAGGGTTTCCCTCCTACGAGCAGTACTTC
CASSRRTGFPSYEQYF
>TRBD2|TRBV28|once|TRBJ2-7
TGTGCCAGCAGCCCTCCCGGGACTAGCGGGAGGGCCGTGTACGAGCAGTACTTC
CASSPPGTSGRAVYEQYF
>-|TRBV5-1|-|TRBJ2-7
TGCGCCAGCAGCCGCAACCCGCCGGACGAGCAGTACTTC
CASSRNPPDEQYF
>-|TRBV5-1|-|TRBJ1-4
TGCGCCAGCAGCGGCCTAGCAACTAATGAAAAACTGTTTTTT
CASSGLATNEKLFF
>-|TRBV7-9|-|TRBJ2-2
TGTGCCAGCAGCTCAGGGACCGGGGAGCTGTTTTTT
CASSSGTGELFF
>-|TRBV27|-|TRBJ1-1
TGTGCCAGCAGCCCCAATTTTGAGGTAGTGAACACTGAAGCTTTCTTT
CASSPNFEVVNTEAFF
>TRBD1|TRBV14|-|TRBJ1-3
TGTGCCAGCAGCCAAGACTACTTCCCGGGACAGGGTTCTGGAAACACCATATATTTT
CASSQDYFPGQGSGNTIYF
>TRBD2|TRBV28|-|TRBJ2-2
TGTGCCAGCAGTTTATATACGGGACTAGCAAGCACCGGGGAGCTGTTTTTT
CASSLYTGLASTGELFF
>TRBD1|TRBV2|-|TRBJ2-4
TGTGCCGGACTGGGACAGCCGCTCTTGGCCAAAAACATTCAGTACTTC
CAGLGQPLLAKNIQYF
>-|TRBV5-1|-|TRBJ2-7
TGCGCCAGCAGCTTGGTGACAGATTACGAGCAGTACTTC
CASSLVTDYEQYF
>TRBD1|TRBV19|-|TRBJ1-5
TGTGCCACCGACCGACAGGGGAGAAATCAGCCCCAGCATTTT
CATDRQGRNQPQHF
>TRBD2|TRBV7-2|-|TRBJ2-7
TGTGCCAGCAGCTTAAGAGCTAGCGGGTCCTACGAGCAGTACTTC
CASSLRASGSYEQYF